A single TCR beta chain is shown here with its context. This entry comes from a study of blood T cell repertoires in COVID-19. Turning to the study itself: There were acute and convalescent COVID-19 samples, and they came from the United States, Italy and Spain. T cells, B-cell-depleted T cells, or PBMCs provided the cDNA or gDNA that served as material.

In the study's own analysis: How many nucleated cells were present was estimated from reference gene primer amplification. TCRdb's copy holds only in-frame clones and misses some; the assay was immunoSEQ multiplex PCR. V and J calls and clone size are copied from that table; D and trimming were computed from the DNA. The table lists 85,000 to 90,000 clones, 75% to 90% of them singletons. The CDR3 has 15 amino acids. The ends were cut back, 2 bases at V and 3 bases at J, with 11 bases in the middle. The germline gives CDR1 MDHEN, CDR2 SYDVKM. J is TRBJ1-3 and V is TRBV28; TRBD1 might be the D (6 bases). The receptor comes from a human donor in a cohort sampled during active COVID-19. The specimen sequenced was peripheral blood. CDR3 DNA: TGTGCCAGCAGTTTAGGGGGGGCGTTTGGAAACACCATATATTTT. It codes for CASSLGGAFGNTIYF.